Sequencing of this T cell receptor beta chain was carried out in a study of blood T cell repertoires in COVID-19. Study information: The samples span acute and convalescent COVID-19 from the United States, Italy and Spain. The analysed material was cDNA or gDNA that came from T cells, B-cell-depleted T cells, or PBMCs.

Only in-frame clones appear in the TCRdb table, and some are missing; sequencing was by immunoSEQ multiplex PCR. The data contain hundreds of thousands of clones, about 90% of them singletons. V was trimmed by 1 base and J by 5 bases, leaving 8 bases between them. Germline-derived CDR1 and CDR2 are LNHNV and YYDKDF (reference sequence). CDR3 length equals 13 residues. The study recruited people aged roughly 18 to 95 years across roughly 25 US areas. The TCR comes from a woman in her 30s with acute COVID-19. The material sequenced was PBMCs or T cells enriched from blood (not recorded which). This chain connects TRBV15 to TRBJ2-5, with D unclear. CDR3 in DNA: TGTGCCACCAGCAGAGGCCTACCGGAGACCCAGTACTTC. This sequence encodes CATSRGLPETQYF.